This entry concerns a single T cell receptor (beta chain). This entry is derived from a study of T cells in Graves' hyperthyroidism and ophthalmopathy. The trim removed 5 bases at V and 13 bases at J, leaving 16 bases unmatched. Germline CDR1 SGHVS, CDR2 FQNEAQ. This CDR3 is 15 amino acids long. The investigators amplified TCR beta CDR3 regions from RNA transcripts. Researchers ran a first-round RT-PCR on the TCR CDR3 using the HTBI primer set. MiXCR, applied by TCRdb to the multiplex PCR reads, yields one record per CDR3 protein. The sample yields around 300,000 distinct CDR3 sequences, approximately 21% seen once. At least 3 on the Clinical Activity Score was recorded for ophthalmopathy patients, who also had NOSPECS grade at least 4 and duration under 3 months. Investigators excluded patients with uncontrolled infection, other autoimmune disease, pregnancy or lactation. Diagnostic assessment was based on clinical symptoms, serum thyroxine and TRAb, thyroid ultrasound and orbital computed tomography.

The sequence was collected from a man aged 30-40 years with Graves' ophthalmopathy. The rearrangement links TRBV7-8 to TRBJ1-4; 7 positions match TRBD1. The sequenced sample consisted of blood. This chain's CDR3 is CASSPTGLGAEVLFF. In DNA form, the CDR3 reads TGTGCCAGCAGCCCGACAGGGTTGGGAGCGGAGGTACTGTTTTTT.